This T cell receptor beta chain was recovered during a study of T and B cells in COVID-19 patients. Looking at the study overall: Critical illness requiring mechanical ventilation or extracorporeal membrane oxygenation affected three fifths of the roughly 20 active-infection patients.

CDR3 length: 16 residues. V dropped 3 bases and J dropped 6; count of bases not matched to a gene: 7. Germline V gene sequence: CDR1 KGHSH, CDR2 LQKENI. From blood, roughly 220-550 ng of genomic DNA served as TRB template. Study-wide results and limits: Clonality of TRB repertoires was high in active COVID-19; recovery brought above-healthy diversity and richness.

TRB rearrangements were amplified by multiplex PCR with BIOMED2 TRB-A/B primers. TCRdb reanalysed the multiplex PCR reads using MiXCR and keeps one entry per CDR3 protein. The sample consists of about 13,000 distinct CDR3 sequences, around 25% of them appearing once. By proportion, this clonotype is medium-sized. Its antigen is still unknown. The chain recombines TRBV18 with TRBJ2-2; 10 positions match TRBD2. Specimen: blood. This TCR was sampled from a human donor who had recovered from COVID-19. CDR3: CASSPITSGVAGELFF. CDR3 in DNA: TGTGCCAGCTCACCTATAACTAGCGGGGTCGCCGGGGAGCTGTTTTTT. Full variable domain (missing parts from reference TRBV18 and TRBJ2-2): NAGVMQNPRHLVRRRGQEARLRCSPMKGHSHVYWYRQLPEEGLKFMVYLQKENIIDESGMPKERFSAEFPKEGPSILRIQQVVRGDSAAYFCASSPITSGVAGELFFGEGSRLTVL.